This passage covers 16 T cell receptor beta chains from one sample sequenced in a study of beta chain features in type 1 diabetes. Sequencing targeted expressed TCRB transcripts, as all isolated RNA had been reverse transcribed. The method was immunoSEQ multiplex PCR; TCRdb's version includes in-frame clones alone and lacks a portion of them. The table shows some 640,000 clones, with more than 13% occurring only once. Their antigens remain unidentified. Findings and caveats of the study: Moderately but significantly shorter TCRB CDR3s were found in Type 1 diabetes patients in all four CD4+ subsets.

What was sequenced was naive CD4+ T cells from blood. These receptors all come from a man between 18 and 29 years old with type 1 diabetes.

This clone appeared a few times. This sequence joins TRBV10-3 and TRBJ1-6; 8 bases match TRBD1. The CDR3 is 17 amino acids. V lost 4 bases to trimming and J lost 4 bases; unmatched junction nucleotides: 9. Germline V gene data show CDR1 as ENHRY and CDR2 as SYGVKD. CDR3 region: CAISGAGGMEYNSPLHF. The CDR3 DNA is TGTGCCATCAGTGGGGCAGGGGGCATGGAGTATAATTCACCCCTCCACTTT.

The chain recombines TRBV27 with TRBJ1-1; D remains ambiguous. Germline assignment: CDR1 MNHEY and CDR2 SMNVEV (reference sequence). The CDR3 runs 15 residues. The V end lost 4 bases, the J end lost 0 bases, and 12 bases lay between the germline ends. The CDR3 DNA sequence: TGTGCCAGCAGTTCTACTCCACAGCTGAACACTGAAGCTTTCTTT. This gives the protein CASSSTPQLNTEAFF.

This clone was seen more than once but under ten times. The chain employs TRBV11-2 and TRBJ2-5; no definite D call. V lost 0 bases, J lost 4 bases, and 6 bases lay in between. Germline-derived CDR1 and CDR2 are SGHAT and FQNNGV. The CDR3 is 13 residues long. This chain's CDR3 is CASSLEVRETQYF. CDR3 sequence (DNA): TGTGCCAGCAGCTTAGAGGTCAGAGAGACCCAGTACTTC.

The chain has TRBV7-2 and TRBJ2-3; 8 bases are shared with TRBD2. Germline CDR1 and CDR2: SGHTA and FQGNSA. J lost 2 bases, V lost 4 bases, and 14 bases had no gene match. The CDR3 is made up of 18 amino acids. CDR3 nucleotide sequence: TGTGCCAGCAGCTCCAGAGGGTCACCTAGCGGGTCCACAGATACGCAGTATTTT. It specifies CASSSRGSPSGSTDTQYF.

The sample holds a few counts of this clone. The rearrangement joins TRBV11-1 to TRBJ1-2; D is unresolved. Trimming cost V 6 bases and J 7 bases, with 18 bases left between them. The CDR3 sequence is 14 residues long. CDR1 and CDR2 (germline): SGHAT, FQDESV (reference sequence). The CDR3 DNA is TGTGCCAGCAGTCCCACCCAGGTTTCGAGTGGCTACACCTTC. This gives the protein CASSPTQVSSGYTF.

V usage is TRBV7-9 and J usage is TRBJ1-1; unclear D gene. The V end was cut by 5 bases, the J end by 4 bases, with 20 bases between. The CDR3 covers 16 residues. Germline V gene lookup returns CDR1 SEHNR and CDR2 FQNEAQ (reference sequence). The CDR3 DNA follows: TGTGCCAGCAGCCCAGTGGACGGATACAATGGCACTGAAGCTTTCTTT. As protein: CASSPVDGYNGTEAFF.

V is TRBV14 and J is TRBJ2-7; D uncertain. Germline CDR1 is SGHDN and CDR2 is FVKESK. Trimming pared 1 base from V and 3 bases from J, leaving 4 bases between. This CDR3 is built from 12 residues. The CDR3 DNA sequence: TGTGCCAGCAGCCAAGCAGTCTACGAGCAGTACTTC. Translated: CASSQAVYEQYF.

This clone was seen a few times. This chain connects TRBV30 to TRBJ1-3; D is unclear. V was clipped by 3 bases and J by 2 bases, with 11 bases between them. CDR3 size: 14 residues. Germline assignment: CDR1 GTSNPN and CDR2 SVGIG (reference sequence). The DNA of the CDR3 is TGTGCCTGGAGAAGGACGACGGCTGGAAACACCATATATTTT. Encoded protein: CAWRRTTAGNTIYF.

The rearrangement joins TRBV28 to TRBJ2-7, with a possible D match to TRBD1 (5 bases). Germline-derived CDR1 and CDR2 are MDHEN and SYDVKM. The CDR3 contains 15 residues. The V and J ends lost 4 bases and 0 bases respectively, with 13 bases between them. The CDR3 sequence is CASSSPAGNSYEQYF. CDR3 bases: TGTGCCAGCAGTTCCCCCGCAGGGAACTCCTACGAGCAGTACTTC. Full variable domain (rest looked up from reference TRBV28 and TRBJ2-7): DVKVTQSSRYLVKRTGEKVFLECVQDMDHENMFWYRQDPGLGLRLIYFSYDVKMKEKGDIPEGYSVSREKKERFSLILESASTNQTSMYLCASSSPAGNSYEQYFGPGTRLTVT.

CDR3 protein: CASSPIGEQYF. In nucleotides, the CDR3 is TGTGCCAGCAGCCCCATTGGAGAGCAGTACTTC. This chain connects TRBV7-9 to TRBJ2-7; unclear D gene. The germline gives CDR1 SEHNR, CDR2 FQNEAQ (reference sequence). V was cut by 5 bases and J by 7 bases, with 9 bases left in between. The CDR3 spans 11 residues.

This clone showed up just a few times. The chain has TRBV7-2 and TRBJ2-3; TRBD2 matches at 8 bases. Germline V gene lookup returns CDR1 SGHTA and CDR2 FQGNSA. Trimming took 0 bases from V and 2 from J; bases not matched to a gene: 10. The CDR3 covers 18 residues. This CDR3 reads CASSLARIAGPYTDTQYF. CDR3 sequence (DNA): TGTGCCAGCAGCTTAGCGAGGATAGCGGGGCCTTACACAGATACGCAGTATTTT.

Only a few counts were recorded for this clone. Distinct nucleotide sequences in the sample also encode this CDR3. This rearrangement joins TRBV7-2 to TRBJ1-1; tentatively, D is TRBD1 (5 bases). The V and J ends lost 5 bases and 1 base respectively, with 8 bases between them. The CDR3 is 13 amino acids. Germline V gene data show CDR1 as SGHTA and CDR2 as FQGNSA. In nucleotides, the CDR3 is TGTGCCAGCAGCCCCCAGGGGAACACTGAAGCTTTCTTT. Its protein is CASSPQGNTEAFF.

The rearrangement joins TRBV25-1 to TRBJ2-2; 8 bases line up with TRBD1. The CDR3 length is 17 residues. Per germline, CDR1 MGHDK and CDR2 SYGVNS. The ends lost 5 bases at V and 1 base at J; junction bases unmatched: 9. The CDR3 DNA reads as TGTGCCAGCAGTCATCTTCCCGGGACAGGGAACACCGGGGAGCTGTTTTTT. It is translated as CASSHLPGTGNTGELFF.

This chain links TRBV28 with TRBJ2-6; D uncertain. With 5 bases removed from V and 0 bases from J, the gap between germline ends came to 11 bases. The CDR3 consists of 16 residues. CDR1 MDHEN and CDR2 SYDVKM come from the germline V gene. CDR3 bases: TGTGCCAGCAGTCTAGGACGTCCCTCTGGGGCCAACGTCCTGACTTTC. Translating gives CASSLGRPSGANVLTF.

The V gene is TRBV29-1, the J gene TRBJ1-2, with D maybe TRBD1 (5 bases). The V end was cut by 3 bases, the J end by 6 bases, with 17 bases between. Looked up from germline, CDR1 is SQVTM and CDR2 is ANQGSEA. This CDR3 contains 14 residues. The CDR3 sequence: CSVDNGGKWDGYTF. CDR3 DNA sequence: TGCAGCGTTGATAATGGGGGGAAATGGGATGGCTACACCTTC.

V is TRBV18 and J is TRBJ1-1; D is unclear. Germline V gene lookup returns CDR1 KGHSH and CDR2 LQKENI. Trimming shortened V by 6 bases and J by 7 bases, and 15 bases separated the two germline ends. This CDR3 has 13 residues. This CDR3 is CASSQWSGNEAFF. CDR3 coding DNA: TGTGCCAGCTCCCAGTGGTCCGGGAATGAAGCTTTCTTT.